What follows are 5 T cell receptor beta chains derived from one specimen sequenced in a study of blood T cells in healthy people across ages. Alongside a J-beta primer mix, a sample-barcoded 5' primer served in a second PCR lasting roughly 7 to 12 cycles. TCRdb reprocessed the 5' RACE reads with MiXCR, giving one entry per CDR3 protein. The sample has over a million distinct CDR3 sequences, roughly 24% seen once. The same sample was also studied in work on T cells of mothers and their children.

Sequencing used blood. All receptors come from a girl under 10 years old in good health.

The V gene is TRBV28, the J gene TRBJ2-5, with 10 bases aligning to TRBD2. The J call may be wrong; the DNA end is better matched by TRBJ2-7. The CDR3 runs 17 residues. The germline CDR1 and CDR2 sequences are MDHEN and SYDVKM. CDR3 residues: CASSLLQTSGPYYEQYF. The CDR3 nucleotides are TGTGCCAGCAGTTTATTACAGACTAGCGGGCCATACTACGAGCAGTACTTC.

This chain uses TRBV12-3 or TRBV12-4 with TRBJ1-2; D is undetermined. Trimming removed 6 bases at V and 1 base at J, with 12 bases between. The CDR3 is 14 amino acids. CDR3 DNA sequence: TGTGCCAGCAGCTTCGACGGGATTAACTATGGCTACACCTTC. Protein product: CASSFDGINYGYTF.

The V gene is TRBV7-2, the J gene TRBJ1-5; TRBD1 matches at 8 bases. Trimming took 0 bases from V and 5 from J; bases not matched to a gene: 3. This CDR3 has 15 residues. CDR1 and CDR2 (germline): SGHTA, FQGNSA. The DNA of the CDR3 is TGTGCCAGCAGCTTAGCGGACAGGGACTATCAGCCCCAGCATTTT. Residues: CASSLADRDYQPQHF. The full variable domain, with the rest looked up from reference TRBV7-2 and TRBJ1-5, is GAGVSQSPSNKVTEKGKDVELRCDPISGHTALYWYRQSLGQGLEFLIYFQGNSAPDKSGLPSDRFSAERTGGSVSTLTIQRTQQEDSAVYLCASSLADRDYQPQHFGDGTRLSIL.

The rearrangement uses TRBV29-1 and TRBJ2-5; 7 bases are shared with TRBD2. The J call is in doubt because the DNA end fits TRBJ2-7 better. The CDR3 extends over 12 amino acids. Germline CDR1 reads SQVTM; CDR2 reads ANQGSEA. Here the CDR3 DNA reads TGCAGCTGTTGGGAGGGCTCCTACGAGCAGTACTTC. Protein sequence: CSCWEGSYEQYF.

As concerns this clonotype: An end of the junction differs from the germline gene, which may be a read error. The chain employs TRBV15 and TRBJ2-7; TRBD2 agrees at 7 bases. The CDR3 sequence is 17 residues long. CDR1 is LNHNV and CDR2 is YYDKDF in the germline V gene (reference sequence). The CDR3: CATNRVGQLADPYEQYF. In DNA form, the CDR3 reads TGTGCCACCAACAGAGTAGGCCAGCTAGCGGACCCCTACGAGCAGTACTTC.